The clone carrying this T cell receptor (beta chain) occurred many times. There are 13 residues in the CDR3. The V gene end was trimmed by 2 bases and the J gene end by 15 bases; junction bases not matched to a gene: 7. Per the germline V gene, CDR1 is SEHNR and CDR2 is FQNEAQ (reference sequence). The data originate from a study of neurological immune-mediated disorders. One entry per CDR3 protein, called by TCRdb with MiXCR from the 5' RACE reads. The sample lists roughly 48,000 distinct CDR3 sequences, around 25% occurring once. Sequences were obtained from PBMCs. The gene calls are TRBV7-9 and TRBJ2-1, with 10 bases that match TRBD2. This TCR came from an older woman in good health. The DNA of the CDR3 is TGTGCCAGCAGCTTAATGGGGACTAGCGTCCTGTTCTTC. It yields the protein CASSLMGTSVLFF.